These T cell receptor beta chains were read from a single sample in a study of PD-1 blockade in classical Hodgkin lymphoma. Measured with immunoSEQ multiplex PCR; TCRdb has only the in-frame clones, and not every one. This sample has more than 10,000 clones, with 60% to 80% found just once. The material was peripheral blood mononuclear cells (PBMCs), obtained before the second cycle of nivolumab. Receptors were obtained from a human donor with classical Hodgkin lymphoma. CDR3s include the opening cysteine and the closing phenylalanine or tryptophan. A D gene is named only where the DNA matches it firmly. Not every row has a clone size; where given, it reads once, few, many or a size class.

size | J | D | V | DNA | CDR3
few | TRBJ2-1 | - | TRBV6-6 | TGTGCCAGCAGTGACCCTGGGGGGCGGGCTGTTGAGCAGTTCTTC | CASSDPGGRAVEQFF
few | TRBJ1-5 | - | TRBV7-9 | TGTGCCAGCAGCCCAGGGACAAGGGAAAATCAGCCCCAGCATTTT | CASSPGTRENQPQHF
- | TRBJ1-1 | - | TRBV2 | TGTGCCAGCAGTGTAGGTGAAGCTTTCTTT | CASSVGEAFF
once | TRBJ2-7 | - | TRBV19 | TGTGCCAGTAGCTCGCGGCCAGGGGCCTCCTACGAGCAGTACTTC | CASSSRPGASYEQYF
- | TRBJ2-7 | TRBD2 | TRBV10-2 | TGCGCCAGCAGTGGGGGGTCCGGGACTATCACCTACGAGCAGTACTTC | CASSGGSGTITYEQYF
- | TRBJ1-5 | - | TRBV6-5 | TGTGCCAGCGGGGCCGATCAGCCCCAGCATTTT | CASGADQPQHF
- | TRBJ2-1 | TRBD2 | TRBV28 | TGTGCCAGCAGTTTTTCCGGGACTAGCGGATACAATGAGCAGTTCTTC | CASSFSGTSGYNEQFF
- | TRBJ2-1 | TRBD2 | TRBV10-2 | TGCGCCAGCAGTTCTAGCGGGAGGGCCAATGAGCAGTTCTTC | CASSSSGRANEQFF
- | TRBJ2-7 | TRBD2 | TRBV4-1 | TGCGCCAGCAGCCAAGGCTTTAGCGGGAGGTCATACGAGCAGTACTTC | CASSQGFSGRSYEQYF
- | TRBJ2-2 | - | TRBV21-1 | TGTGCCAGCAGCAAATTCTTCTGTGACACCGGGGAGCTGTTTTTT | CASSKFFCDTGELFF
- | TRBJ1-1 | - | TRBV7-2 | TGTGCCAGCAGCCCGTACGCCCGAGAGAACACTGAAGCTTTCTTT | CASSPYARENTEAFF
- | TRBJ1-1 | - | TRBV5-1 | TGCGCCAGCAGCTTGGCCGGGGAGAACACTGAAGCTTTCTTT | CASSLAGENTEAFF
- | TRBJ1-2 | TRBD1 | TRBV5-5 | TGTGCCAGCAGCCAGGGACAGGGGGGTGGCTACACCTTC | CASSQGQGGGYTF
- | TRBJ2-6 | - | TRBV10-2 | TGCGCCAGCAGTGAAACGAGCACTCAAAGTCGGGCCAACGTCCTGACTTTC | CASSETSTQSRANVLTF
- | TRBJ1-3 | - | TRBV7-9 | TGTGCCATACGGGGGTCTGGAAACACCATATATTTT | CAIRGSGNTIYF
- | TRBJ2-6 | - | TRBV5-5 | TGTGCCAGCAGCCCGGCCACCTCTGGGGCCAACGTCCTGACTTTC | CASSPATSGANVLTF
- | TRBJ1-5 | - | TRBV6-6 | TGTGCCAGCAGTTATCAAAGGAATCAGCCCCAGCATTTT | CASSYQRNQPQHF
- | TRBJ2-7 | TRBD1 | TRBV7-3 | TGTGCCAGCAGCTTGGACAGGGGTTACGAGCAGTACTTC | CASSLDRGYEQYF
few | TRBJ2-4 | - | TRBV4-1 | TGCGCCAGCAGCCAAGATGGGGAAAACATTCAGTACTTC | CASSQDGENIQYF
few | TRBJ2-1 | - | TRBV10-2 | TGCGCCAGCAGTGCGAGGAACGGTCCGAACCATTACAATGAGCAGTTCTTC | CASSARNGPNHYNEQFF
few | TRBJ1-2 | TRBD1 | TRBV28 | TGTGCCAGCAGACCGACAGGGGCGCATGGCTACACCTTC | CASRPTGAHGYTF
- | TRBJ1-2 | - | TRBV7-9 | TGTGCCAGCAACTGGGGGGCAGGGAACTATGGCTACACCTTC | CASNWGAGNYGYTF
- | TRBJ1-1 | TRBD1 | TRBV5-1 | TGCGCCAGCAGCGCATCTCCGGGACAGGGACGGACGGCTTTCTTT | CASSASPGQGRTAFF
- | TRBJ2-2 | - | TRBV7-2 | TGTGCCAGCAGCTTAATTACAGGAGGCACCGGGGAGCTGTTTTTT | CASSLITGGTGELFF
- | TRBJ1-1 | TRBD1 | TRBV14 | TGTGCCAGCAGCCAACAATGGACAGGGAACACTGAAGCTTTCTTT | CASSQQWTGNTEAFF
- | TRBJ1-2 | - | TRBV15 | TGTGCCACCAGCAGAGAGGGGGTAGCGAGTGGCTACACCTTC | CATSREGVASGYTF
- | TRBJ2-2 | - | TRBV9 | TGTGCCAGCAGCGACAAAGCATGGAACACCGGGGAGCTGTTTTTT | CASSDKAWNTGELFF
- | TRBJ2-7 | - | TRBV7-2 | TGTGCCAGCAGCCTCAGGGAAGGCTACGAGCAGTACTTC | CASSLREGYEQYF
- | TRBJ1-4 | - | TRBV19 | TGTGCCAGTACCCGGGGTGCAACTAATGAAAAACTGTTTTTT | CASTRGATNEKLFF
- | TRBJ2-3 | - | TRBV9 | TGTGCCAGCAGCTCCCGGGACCAAGACACAGATACGCAGTATTTT | CASSSRDQDTDTQYF
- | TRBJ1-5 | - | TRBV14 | TGTGCCAGCAGCCAAGCAGGGCCCCATCAGCCCCAGCATTTT | CASSQAGPHQPQHF
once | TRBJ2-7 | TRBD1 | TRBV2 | TGTGCCAGCAGTGATGGGGACAGGGCGCCCCTAGACTACGAGCAGTACTTC | CASSDGDRAPLDYEQYF
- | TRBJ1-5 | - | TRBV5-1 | TGCGCCAGCAGCTTGGGAGAGGATCAGCCCCAGCATTTT | CASSLGEDQPQHF
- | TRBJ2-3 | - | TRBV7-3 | TGTGCCAGCAGCTTAACGGGAGAGGGCACAGATACGCAGTATTTT | CASSLTGEGTDTQYF
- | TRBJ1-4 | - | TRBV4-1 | TGCGCCAGCAGCCTCACATCGTACAGAGAACTGTTTTTT | CASSLTSYRELFF
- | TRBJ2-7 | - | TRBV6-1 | TGTGCCAGCGACTTACGGTTCCCTTCCTACGAGCAGTACTTC | CASDLRFPSYEQYF
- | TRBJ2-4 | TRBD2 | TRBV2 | TGTGCCAGCAGAGAGGGACTAGCGGGCGTTATAGCCAAAAACATTCAGTACTTC | CASREGLAGVIAKNIQYF
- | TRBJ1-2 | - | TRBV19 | TGTGCCAGTAGGGAGGCCACAGCTAACTATGGCTACACCTTC | CASREATANYGYTF
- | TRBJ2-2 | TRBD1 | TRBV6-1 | TGTGCCAGCAGTCGTAGGGGGCTCGACACCGGGGAGCTGTTTTTT | CASSRRGLDTGELFF
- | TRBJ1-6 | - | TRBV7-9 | TGTGCCAGCAGCTTAGGTCTTTCAGCTTCACCCCTCCACTTT | CASSLGLSASPLHF
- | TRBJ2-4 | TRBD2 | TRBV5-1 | TGCGCCAGCAGCTCCACTAGCGGCATTCAGTACTTC | CASSSTSGIQYF
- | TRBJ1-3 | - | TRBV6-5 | TGTGCCAGCAGTTACTCCTCGTTCCACACCATATATTTT | CASSYSSFHTIYF
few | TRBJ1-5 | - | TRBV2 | TGTGCCAGCAGTTTTACCCCAGGACCCAATCAGCCCCAGCATTTT | CASSFTPGPNQPQHF
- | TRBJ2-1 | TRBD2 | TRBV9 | TGTGCCAGCAGCGTAGGACTAGCGGGAGGCAATGAGCAGTTCTTC | CASSVGLAGGNEQFF
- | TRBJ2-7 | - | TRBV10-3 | TGTGCCATCAGTGAGTTAGAGGGACCTTACGAGCAGTACTTC | CAISELEGPYEQYF
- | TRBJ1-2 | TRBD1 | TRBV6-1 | TGTGCCAGCAGTTTGGTAGGGGGGACAGATGGCTACACCTTC | CASSLVGGTDGYTF
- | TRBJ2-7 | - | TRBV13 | TGTGCCAGCAGCTTAGGCACGGCGAACTACGAGCAGTACTTC | CASSLGTANYEQYF
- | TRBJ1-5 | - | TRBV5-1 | TGCGCCAGCAGCTTGGAAGGCATTAGCAATCAGCCCCAGCATTTT | CASSLEGISNQPQHF
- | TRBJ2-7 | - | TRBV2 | TGTGCCAGCAGGTTAGAGGGGCTGCTCGCAACGGCCTACGAGCAGTACTTC | CASRLEGLLATAYEQYF
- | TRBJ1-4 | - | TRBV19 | TGTGCCAGTGCGACAGGAAGTGCAACTAATGAAAAACTGTTTTTT | CASATGSATNEKLFF
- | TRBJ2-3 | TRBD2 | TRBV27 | TGTGCCAGCAGTACTGATTTAAGCGGGAGTGTAGATACGCAGTATTTT | CASSTDLSGSVDTQYF
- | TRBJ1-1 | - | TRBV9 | TGTGCCAGCAGTTTCAGTTTAGACACTGAAGCTTTCTTT | CASSFSLDTEAFF
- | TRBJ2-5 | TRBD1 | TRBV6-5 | TGTGCCAGCAGTTATAACAGGGGGGTGGAGACCCAGTACTTC | CASSYNRGVETQYF
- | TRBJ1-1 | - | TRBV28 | TGTGCCAGCAGCACTCATAAACGGGCGGTTCTCGGAGCTTTCTTT | CASSTHKRAVLGAFF
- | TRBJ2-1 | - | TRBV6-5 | TGTGCCAGCAGTTACTCAGGGCGGGGTTACAATGAGCAGTTCTTC | CASSYSGRGYNEQFF